One and the same sample provided the 7 T cell receptor beta chains below, sequenced in a study of blood T cell repertoires in COVID-19. TCRdb's table, derived via immunoSEQ multiplex PCR, lists solely in-frame clones and lacks some. The profile covers more than 90,000 clones, with more than 75% appearing a single time and around 4.6% taken by the ten largest. Specimen: peripheral blood. The origin of the receptors is a man aged 35 to 55 with acute or convalescent COVID-19.

CDR3 amino acids: CASSQEKRLAGGYTDTQYF. Written as DNA, the CDR3 is TGTGCCAGCAGCCAAGAGAAAAGGCTAGCGGGGGGGTACACAGATACGCAGTATTTT. The rearrangement links TRBV3-1 (or the pseudogene TRBV3-2) to TRBJ2-3; TRBD2 aligns across 12 bases. CDR3 length equals 19 residues. The germline gives CDR1 LGHDT, CDR2 YNNKEL (reference sequence). The V and J ends lost 0 bases and 2 bases, in that order; junction bases with no gene match: 9.

A single count supports this clone. This chain connects TRBV21-1 to TRBJ1-2; the table gives TRBD1 as D, unverified against the DNA. TRBV21-1 is an annotated pseudogene. The CDR3 runs 15 residues. CDR3 in amino acids: CASSKRGQFRDGYTF. In DNA, the CDR3 is TGTGCCAGCAGCAAAAGGGGACAGTTTAGGGATGGCTACACCTTC.

In DNA form, the CDR3 reads TGCGCCAGCAGCCATTTCGCCAGGGATGCTTGTGATGAGCAGTTCTTC. Its translation: CASSHFARDACDEQFF. The V call is TRBV4-1, the J call TRBJ2-1; possibly TRBD1 for D (5 bases). The germline V gene has CDR1 MGHRA and CDR2 YSYEKL. V dropped 3 bases and J dropped 8 bases, with 20 bases sitting between them. The CDR3 runs 16 residues.

The genes are TRBV19 and TRBJ2-5; 13 bases align to TRBD2. V lost 4 bases to trimming and J lost 7 bases; unmatched junction nucleotides: 9. The germline V gene has CDR1 LNHDA and CDR2 SQIVND (reference sequence). This CDR3 comprises 16 residues. The CDR3 loop is CASSNLLAGGRVTQYF. CDR3 DNA sequence: TGTGCCAGTAGTAACTTACTAGCGGGGGGGCGTGTGACCCAGTACTTC.

The chain is built from TRBV5-1 and TRBJ2-7; 9 nucleotides match TRBD2. CDR3 length: 15 residues. The V gene's germline CDR1 is SGHRS and CDR2 YFSETQ. J was trimmed by 3 bases and V by 1 base; bases with no gene match: 5. The CDR3 spells CASSLRVAGDYEQYF. In nucleotides, the CDR3 is TGCGCCAGCAGCTTGAGGGTAGCGGGAGACTACGAGCAGTACTTC.

The chain combines TRBV11-2 with TRBJ2-2, with D maybe TRBD1 (6 bases). V lost 0 bases and J lost 2, with 16 bases in between. From germline, CDR1 is SGHAT and CDR2 FQNNGV. The CDR3 totals 18 residues. The CDR3 protein is CASSLDRGGRVNTGELFF. CDR3 in DNA: TGTGCCAGCAGCTTAGATCGTGGGGGCAGGGTTAACACCGGGGAGCTGTTTTTT.

The CDR3 region is CASSLEQNYGYTF. CDR3 nucleotides: TGTGCCAGCAGCTTAGAACAGAACTATGGCTACACCTTC. The chain links TRBV7-9 to TRBJ1-2; unclear D gene. The CDR3 runs to 13 residues. CDR1 SEHNR and CDR2 FQNEAQ come from the germline V gene (reference sequence). V gave up 1 base and J gave up 2 bases, with 5 bases separating them.